The TCR beta chain described here comes from a study of cytomegalovirus exposure and HLA in healthy donors. Study observations and caveats: The study found most TCR sequences rare, yet found some public TCRs in many donors.

In regard to this clone: Its target is not known.

The assay was immunoSEQ multiplex PCR, and TCRdb's table has in-frame clones only and misses some. The sample has approximately 180,000 clones; just under 90% are singletons. The germline CDR1 and CDR2 sequences are SSHAT and FNYEAQ (reference sequence). CDR3 length: 15 amino acids. V gave up 5 bases and J gave up 0 bases; unmatched junction bases: 4. The donors were part of the roughly 120-subject validation cohort, which stood apart from the roughly 680-subject first cohort. The TCR sequence derives from a woman younger than 45 in good health and CMV-seronegative. This sequence joins TRBV7-7 and TRBJ1-5, with 7 bases fitting TRBD1. Sequenced input: PBMCs. Written as DNA, the CDR3 is TGTGCCAGCAGCCACACAGGGGATAGCAATCAGCCCCAGCATTTT. Translating gives CASSHTGDSNQPQHF.